The clone carrying this TCR beta chain has more than one count but fewer than ten. Its cognate antigen is unknown. Amplification by 5'RACE using constant-segment primers produced TCR alpha and TCR beta cDNA libraries that carried sample barcodes and UMIs. Each CDR3 protein gets one entry after TCRdb re-called the 5' RACE reads with MiXCR. This sample has approximately 500,000 distinct CDR3 sequences, with roughly 25% found just once. The data belong to a study of T-cell memory formation after mild COVID-19. Overall study findings and caveats: Day 15 to 85 contractors were CD4/CD8 balanced; later expanders leaned CD4+. Nothing confirmed that second-wave clones peaking on day 37 were specific for SARS-CoV-2. That cross-reactive memory joined was suggested by some responding clones appearing in pre-infection memory.

The V end lost 5 bases, the J end lost 0 bases, and 13 bases lay between the germline ends. This CDR3 comprises 15 residues. Germline CDR1 is KGHSH and CDR2 is LQKENI. The material sequenced was PBMCs or a T cell subset sorted from them (not recorded which). The clonotype comes from an adult woman who had mild COVID-19 (a few samples of this study predate the infection). Cell type and time point are not known. This chain uses TRBV18 with TRBJ1-1; perhaps TRBD1 as D (6 bases). The CDR3 spells CASSEGGSLNTEAFF. The DNA for the CDR3 is TGTGCCAGCTCAGAAGGGGGTTCGCTGAACACTGAAGCTTTCTTT. Full variable domain (outside the CDR3, taken from reference TRBV18 and TRBJ1-1): NAGVMQNPRHLVRRRGQEARLRCSPMKGHSHVYWYRQLPEEGLKFMVYLQKENIIDESGMPKERFSAEFPKEGPSILRIQQVVRGDSAAYFCASSEGGSLNTEAFFGQGTRLTVV.